This note documents a single T cell receptor beta chain sequence. What it binds is unknown. The data are from a study of CD8+ T cells in alopecia areata. Overall study results and limits: Clonality exceeded that of normal scalp in lesional scalp, most notably in alopecia totalis/universalis.

V lost 3 bases to trimming and J lost 0 bases, with 12 bases between them. The CDR3 extends over 15 amino acids. Germline V gene data show CDR1 as MNHEY and CDR2 as SMNVEV (reference sequence). The sequencing template was cDNA reverse transcribed from extracted RNA. Measured with immunoSEQ multiplex PCR; TCRdb has only the in-frame clones, and not every one. The sample gives about 120,000 clones, roughly 50% of which show up once; over 9.5% is in the top ten. This TCR was recovered from a human donor with alopecia areata. Sequencing was carried out using NKG2D-low CD8+ T cells sorted from blood. The rearrangement joins TRBV27 to TRBJ2-7; possibly TRBD2 for D (5 bases). CDR3: CASSFEAESSYEQYF. CDR3 in DNA: TGTGCCAGCAGTTTCGAAGCGGAGAGCTCCTACGAGCAGTACTTC.